This T cell receptor beta chain came from a study of blood T cells in healthy people across ages. A word on this clonotype: Just one base apart from a much larger clone, this may be a read error.

Trimming stripped 4 bases from V and 1 base from J, with 13 bases between. The germline CDR1 and CDR2 sequences are LNHDA and SQIVND (reference sequence). The CDR3 covers 15 residues. Combining a sample-barcoded 5' primer with a J-beta primer mix, a second PCR ran for roughly 6 to 12 cycles. All samples gave at least 2.5 million CDR3-containing paired-end reads. One entry per CDR3 protein results from TCRdb running MiXCR on the 5' RACE reads. The data show 750,000 to 950,000 distinct CDR3 sequences, with just under 30% seen just once and approximately 10% held by the top ten. In addition, the sample was reused for a study of T cells of mothers and their children. That study reports: A few mothers and their six children, all healthy Caucasians, donated. A primer called M1S, used in the second PCR, added sample barcodes and 2-4 random nucleotides. Per child, about 3 million TCR beta CDR3 reads were obtained, against over 8.5 million per mother.

The chain recombines TRBV19 with TRBJ1-2; possible D gene TRBD1, 5 bases. Sequences were obtained from blood. The TCR originated in a middle-aged woman in good health. This chain's CDR3 is CASSSGHRINYGYTF. The CDR3 region has the DNA TGTGCCAGTAGTAGCGGACACCGGATTAACTATGGCTACACCTTC.